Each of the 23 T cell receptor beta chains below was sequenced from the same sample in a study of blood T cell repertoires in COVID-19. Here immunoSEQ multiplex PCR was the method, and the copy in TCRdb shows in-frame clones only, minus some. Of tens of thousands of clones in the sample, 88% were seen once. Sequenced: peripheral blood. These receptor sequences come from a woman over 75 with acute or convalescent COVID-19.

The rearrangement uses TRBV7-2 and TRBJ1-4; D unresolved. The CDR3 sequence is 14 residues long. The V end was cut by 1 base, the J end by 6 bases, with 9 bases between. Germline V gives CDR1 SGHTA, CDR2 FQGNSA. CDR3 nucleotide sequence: TGTGCCAGCAGCTTAGACCTAGGAGATGAAAAACTGTTTTTT. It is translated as CASSLDLGDEKLFF.

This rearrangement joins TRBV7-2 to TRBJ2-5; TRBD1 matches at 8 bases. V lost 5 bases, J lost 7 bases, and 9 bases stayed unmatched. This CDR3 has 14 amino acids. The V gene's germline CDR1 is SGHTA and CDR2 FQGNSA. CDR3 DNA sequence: TGTGCCAGCAGCCCCGACAGGGGCCTATCGACCCAGTACTTC. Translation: CASSPDRGLSTQYF.

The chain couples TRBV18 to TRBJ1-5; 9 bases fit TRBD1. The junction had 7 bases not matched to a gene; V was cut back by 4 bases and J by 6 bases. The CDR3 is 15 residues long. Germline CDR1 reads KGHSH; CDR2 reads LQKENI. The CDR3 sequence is CASSRQGDRGQPQHF. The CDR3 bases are TGTGCCAGCTCACGACAGGGGGATCGTGGTCAGCCCCAGCATTTT.

The chain's CDR3 is CASSQEWSQGEKLFF. In DNA form, the CDR3 reads TGCGCCAGCAGCCAAGAGTGGTCTCAGGGCGAAAAACTGTTTTTT. The chain recombines TRBV4-3 with TRBJ1-4; possibly TRBD1 for D (5 bases). Germline CDR1 LGHNA, CDR2 YSLEER. The germline V and J ends were trimmed by 0 bases and 8 bases, with 13 bases remaining between them. The CDR3 contains 15 residues.

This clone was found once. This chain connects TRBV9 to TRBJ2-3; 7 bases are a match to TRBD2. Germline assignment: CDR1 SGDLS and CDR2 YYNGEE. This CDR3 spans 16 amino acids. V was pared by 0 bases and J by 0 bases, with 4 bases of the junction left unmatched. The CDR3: CASSVVASGSTDTQYF. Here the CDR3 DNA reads TGTGCCAGCAGCGTAGTGGCTAGCGGTAGCACAGATACGCAGTATTTT.

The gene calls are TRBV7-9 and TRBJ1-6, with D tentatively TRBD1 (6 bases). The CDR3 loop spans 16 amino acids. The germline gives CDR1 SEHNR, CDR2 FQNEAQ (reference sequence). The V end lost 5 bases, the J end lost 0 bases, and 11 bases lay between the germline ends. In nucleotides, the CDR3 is TGTGCCAGCAGCAGACAGGTCACCTCCTATAATTCACCCCTCCACTTT. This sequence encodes CASSRQVTSYNSPLHF.

The CDR3 DNA reads TGTGCCAGCAGCCCCCTCCCTAGCGGCGAGCAGTTCTTC. Residues: CASSPLPSGEQFF. The chain is built from TRBV3-1 (or the pseudogene TRBV3-2) and TRBJ2-1; 7 nucleotides agree with TRBD2. With V trimmed by 4 bases and J by 10 bases, 7 bases remained unmatched. The CDR3 contains 13 residues. Germline V gene lookup returns CDR1 LGHDT and CDR2 YNNKEL (reference sequence).

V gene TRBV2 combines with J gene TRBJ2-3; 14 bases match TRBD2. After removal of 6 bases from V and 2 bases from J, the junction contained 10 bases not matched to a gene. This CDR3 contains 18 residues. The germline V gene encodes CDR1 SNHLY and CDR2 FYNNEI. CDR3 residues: CASSKGLAGGPNTDTQYF. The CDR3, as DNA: TGTGCCAGCAGCAAAGGACTAGCGGGGGGCCCAAACACAGATACGCAGTATTTT. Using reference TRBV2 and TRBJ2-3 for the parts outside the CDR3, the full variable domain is EPEVTQTPSHQVTQMGQEVILRCVPISNHLYFYWYRQILGQKVEFLVSFYNNEISEKSEIFDDQFSVERPDGSNFTLKIRSTKLEDSAMYFCASSKGLAGGPNTDTQYFGPGTRLTVL.

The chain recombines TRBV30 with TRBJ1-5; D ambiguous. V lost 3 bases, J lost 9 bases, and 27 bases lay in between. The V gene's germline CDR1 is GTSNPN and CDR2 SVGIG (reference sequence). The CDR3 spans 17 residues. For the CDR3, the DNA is TGTGCCTGGAGCCCTAGAGGGCAGTCTCTATCTTATCGGCCCCAGCATTTT. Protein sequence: CAWSPRGQSLSYRPQHF. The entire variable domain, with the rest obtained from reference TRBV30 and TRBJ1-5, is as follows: SQTIHQWPATLVQPVGSPLSLECTVEGTSNPNLYWYRQAAGRGLQLLFYSVGIGQISSEVPQNLSASRPQDRQFILSSKKLLLSDSGFYLCAWSPRGQSLSYRPQHFGDGTRLSIL.

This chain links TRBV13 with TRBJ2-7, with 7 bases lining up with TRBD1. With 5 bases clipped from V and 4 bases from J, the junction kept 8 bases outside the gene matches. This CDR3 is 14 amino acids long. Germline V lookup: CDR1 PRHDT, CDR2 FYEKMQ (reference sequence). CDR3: CASSTSGTAYEQYF. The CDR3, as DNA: TGTGCCAGCAGCACTTCCGGGACAGCGTACGAGCAGTACTTC.

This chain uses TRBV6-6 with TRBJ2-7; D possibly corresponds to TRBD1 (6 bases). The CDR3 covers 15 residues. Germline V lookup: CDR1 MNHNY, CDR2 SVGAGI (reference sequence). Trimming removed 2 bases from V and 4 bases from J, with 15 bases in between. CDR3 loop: CASSYGQGFPYEQYF. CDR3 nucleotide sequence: TGTGCCAGCAGTTACGGGCAGGGGTTTCCTTACGAGCAGTACTTC.

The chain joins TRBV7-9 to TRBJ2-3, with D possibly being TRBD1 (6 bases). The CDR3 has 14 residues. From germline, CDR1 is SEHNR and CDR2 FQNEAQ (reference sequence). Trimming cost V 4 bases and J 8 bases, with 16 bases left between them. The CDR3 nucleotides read TGTGCCAGCAGCTCGGACAGAAACTCGGCTACGCAGTATTTT. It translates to CASSSDRNSATQYF.

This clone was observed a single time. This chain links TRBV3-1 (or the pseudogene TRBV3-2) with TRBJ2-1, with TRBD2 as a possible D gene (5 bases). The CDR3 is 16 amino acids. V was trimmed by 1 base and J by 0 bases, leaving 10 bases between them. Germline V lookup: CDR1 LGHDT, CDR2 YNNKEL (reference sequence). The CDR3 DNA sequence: TGTGCCAGCAGCCAAGGACTAATCAGCTCCTACAATGAGCAGTTCTTC. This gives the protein CASSQGLISSYNEQFF.

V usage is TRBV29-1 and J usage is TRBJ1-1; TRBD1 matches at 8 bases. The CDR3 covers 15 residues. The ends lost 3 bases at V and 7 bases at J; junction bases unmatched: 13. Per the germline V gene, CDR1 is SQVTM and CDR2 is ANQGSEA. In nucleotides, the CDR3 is TGCAGCGTTGATTTTTTCCCAGGGGGCGCGGATGAAGCTTTCTTT. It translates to CSVDFFPGGADEAFF.

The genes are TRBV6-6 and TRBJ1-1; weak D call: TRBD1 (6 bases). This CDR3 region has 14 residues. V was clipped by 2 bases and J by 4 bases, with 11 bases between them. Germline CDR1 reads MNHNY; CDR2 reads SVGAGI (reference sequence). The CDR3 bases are TGTGCCAGCAGTTACATTCTAGGGGGCACTGAAGCTTTCTTT. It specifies CASSYILGGTEAFF.

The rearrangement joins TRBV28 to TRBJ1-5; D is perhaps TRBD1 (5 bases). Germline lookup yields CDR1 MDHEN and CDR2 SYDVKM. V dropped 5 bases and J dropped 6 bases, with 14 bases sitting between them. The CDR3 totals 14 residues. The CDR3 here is CASSPGGLPQPQHF. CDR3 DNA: TGTGCCAGCAGTCCCGGGGGACTGCCTCAGCCCCAGCATTTT.

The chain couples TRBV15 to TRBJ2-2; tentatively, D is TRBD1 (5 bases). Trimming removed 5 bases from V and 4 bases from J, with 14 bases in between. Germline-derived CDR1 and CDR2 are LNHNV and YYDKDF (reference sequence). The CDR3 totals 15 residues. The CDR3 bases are TGTGCCACCAGCCAAGGGGCGGCGGTCACCGGGGAGCTGTTTTTT. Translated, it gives CATSQGAAVTGELFF.

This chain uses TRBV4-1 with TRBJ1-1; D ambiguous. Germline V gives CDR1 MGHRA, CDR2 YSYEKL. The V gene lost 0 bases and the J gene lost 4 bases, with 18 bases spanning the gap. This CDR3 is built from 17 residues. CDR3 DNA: TGCGCCAGCAGCCAAGATTTAAAGGGAGGGTTGGGCACTGAAGCTTTCTTT. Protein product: CASSQDLKGGLGTEAFF.

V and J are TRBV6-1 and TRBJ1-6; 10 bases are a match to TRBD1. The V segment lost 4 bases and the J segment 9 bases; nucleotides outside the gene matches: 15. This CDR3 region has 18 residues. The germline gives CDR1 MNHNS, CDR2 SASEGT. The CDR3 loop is CASSAVQRQGAQGSPLHF. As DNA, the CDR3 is TGTGCCAGCAGTGCCGTCCAAAGACAGGGGGCGCAGGGTTCACCCCTCCACTTT.

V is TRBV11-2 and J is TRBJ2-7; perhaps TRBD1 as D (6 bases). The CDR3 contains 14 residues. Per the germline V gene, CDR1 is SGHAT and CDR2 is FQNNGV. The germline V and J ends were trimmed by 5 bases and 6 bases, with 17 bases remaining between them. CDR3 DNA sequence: TGTGCCAGCAGCCCCTCCCAGGGGCCCATCGAGCAGTACTTC. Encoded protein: CASSPSQGPIEQYF.

The CDR3 nucleotides are TGCGCCAGCAGCCAAGTTGGGACGGGACAGGGGTATTACTATGGCTACACCTTC. Translated: CASSQVGTGQGYYYGYTF. The chain carries TRBV4-3 and TRBJ1-2; 10 nucleotides align to TRBD1. The V gene end was trimmed by 1 base and the J gene end by 3 bases; junction bases not matched to a gene: 11. This CDR3 has 18 amino acids. Germline CDR1 reads LGHNA; CDR2 reads YSLEER.

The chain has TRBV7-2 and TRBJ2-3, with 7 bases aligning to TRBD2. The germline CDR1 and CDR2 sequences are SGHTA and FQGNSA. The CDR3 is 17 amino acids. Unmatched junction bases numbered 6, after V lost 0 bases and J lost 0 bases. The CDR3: CASSLAGLAASTDTQYF. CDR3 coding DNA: TGTGCCAGCAGCTTAGCCGGGCTAGCGGCTAGCACAGATACGCAGTATTTT.

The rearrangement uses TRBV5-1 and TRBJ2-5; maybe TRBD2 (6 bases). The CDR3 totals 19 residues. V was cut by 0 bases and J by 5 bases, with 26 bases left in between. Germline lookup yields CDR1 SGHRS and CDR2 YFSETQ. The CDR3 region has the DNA TGCGCCAGCAGCTTGGCCCCCCTCTTAGCGGCCGGTTTGGGGGAGACCCAGTACTTC. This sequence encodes CASSLAPLLAAGLGETQYF. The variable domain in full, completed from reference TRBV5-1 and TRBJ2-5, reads KAGVTQTPRYLIKTRGQQVTLSCSPISGHRSVSWYQQTPGQGLQFLFEYFSETQRNKGNFPGRFSGRQFSNSRSEMNVSTLELGDSALYLCASSLAPLLAAGLGETQYFGPGTRLLVL.